A selection of T cell receptor beta chains follows, all from one sample in a study of spatial heterogeneity in lung cancer. TCRdb reanalysed the 5' RACE reads using MiXCR and keeps one entry per CDR3 protein. The sample shows about 75,000 distinct CDR3 sequences, roughly 14% of them seen only once. Sequenced material: PBMCs, taken at surgery. All receptors come from a male donor with early-stage non-small cell lung cancer. CDR3s include the opening cysteine and the closing phenylalanine or tryptophan. The D gene is left open where the match is weak. Clone size is given for some rows only: seen once, a few or many times, or a class if the clone is expanded.

d_call j_call clone_size cdr3_length v_call cdr3_aa cdr3_nt
. TRBJ2-1 . 15 TRBV5-1 CASSFGTFSYNEQFF TGCGCCAGCAGCTTCGGGACTTTTTCCTACAATGAGCAGTTCTTC
. TRBJ1-2 few 12 TRBV29-1 CSVEGGAFGYTF TGCAGCGTTGAAGGGGGGGCGTTTGGCTACACCTTC
. TRBJ2-5 . 13 TRBV10-1 CASSETVGETQYF TGCGCCAGCAGTGAGACGGTAGGGGAGACCCAGTACTTC
. TRBJ2-3 . 15 TRBV20-1 CSATSRGQHGDTQYF TGCAGTGCTACCTCTCGCGGACAGCATGGAGATACGCAGTATTTT
. TRBJ1-1 . 18 TRBV30 CAWSVRVQFKALNTEAFF TGTGCCTGGAGTGTACGTGTTCAATTCAAGGCATTGAACACTGAAGCTTTCTTT
. TRBJ2-7 few 14 TRBV5-1 CASSSTGVSYEQYF TGCGCCAGCAGCTCGACAGGTGTATCCTACGAGCAGTACTTC
TRBD1 TRBJ1-5 . 16 TRBV30 CAWSVRTGFRNQPQHF TGTGCCTGGAGTGTCCGGACAGGGTTTCGCAATCAGCCCCAGCATTTT
. TRBJ1-1 . 12 TRBV29-1 CSVAHGQQEAFF TGCAGCGTCGCCCATGGACAGCAAGAAGCTTTCTTT
. TRBJ1-1 many 13 TRBV7-9 CASSETVGTEAFF TGTGCCAGCAGCGAGACAGTGGGCACTGAAGCTTTCTTT
. TRBJ2-5 few 11 TRBV2 CASSEQETQYF TGTGCCAGCAGTGAACAAGAGACCCAGTACTTC
. TRBJ2-5 . 14 TRBV7-6 CASSLRGSTETQYF TGTGCCAGCAGCTTAAGGGGGAGTACAGAGACCCAGTACTTC
. TRBJ2-2 few 16 TRBV7-2 CASSLASPWNTGELFF TGTGCCAGCAGCTTAGCGTCCCCCTGGAACACCGGGGAGCTGTTTTTT
TRBD1 TRBJ1-1 few 14 TRBV7-2 CASSLATGGTEAFF TGTGCCAGCAGCTTAGCCACAGGGGGCACTGAAGCTTTCTTT
. TRBJ2-5 . 16 TRBV20-1 CSARAQPGSGRETQYF TGCAGTGCTAGAGCCCAACCGGGCTCAGGGAGAGAGACCCAGTACTTC
. TRBJ2-1 . 17 TRBV12-3/TRBV12-4 CASSPDFTEGPNNEQFF TGTGCCAGCAGTCCCGATTTCACCGAGGGACCCAACAATGAGCAGTTCTTC
. TRBJ2-1 . 18 TRBV5-1 CASSLEGRGLPLVNEQFF TGCGCCAGCAGCTTGGAGGGAAGGGGCCTACCCTTAGTCAATGAGCAGTTCTTC
. TRBJ2-3 many 14 TRBV9 CASSVLSNTDTQYF TGTGCCAGCAGCGTACTCTCAAACACAGATACGCAGTATTTT
. TRBJ1-1 few 15 TRBV5-1 CASSLLTTLNTEAFF TGCGCCAGCAGCTTATTGACAACTCTTAACACTGAAGCTTTCTTT
. TRBJ1-5 . 13 TRBV4-2 CASSQEIGQPQHF TGTGCCAGCAGCCAAGAGATAGGCCAACCCCAGCATTTT
. TRBJ1-1 few 14 TRBV7-3 CASSSTAYSTEAFF TGTGCCAGCAGCTCTACAGCGTACAGCACTGAAGCTTTCTTT
. TRBJ1-4 . 15 TRBV19 CASSIGGTTNEKLFF TGTGCCAGTAGTATAGGGGGGACAACTAATGAAAAACTGTTTTTT
. TRBJ2-7 many 13 TRBV28 CASRRVVSYEQYF TGTGCCAGCCGACGGGTAGTTAGTTACGAGCAGTACTTC
TRBD1 TRBJ2-7 . 14 TRBV5-1 CASSIGTGIHEQYF TGCGCCAGCTCGATCGGGACAGGGATCCACGAGCAGTACTTC
. TRBJ2-3 many 17 TRBV7-2 CASSSPKWDSSTDTQYF TGTGCCAGCAGCTCCCCCAAGTGGGATTCTAGCACAGATACGCAGTATTTT
TRBD1 TRBJ1-5 . 15 TRBV5-8 CASSLETGVGQPQHF TGTGCCAGCAGCTTGGAGACAGGGGTAGGTCAGCCCCAGCATTTT
. TRBJ2-1 many 13 TRBV30 CAWSMLAHDEQFF TGTGCCTGGAGTATGCTAGCCCACGATGAGCAGTTCTTC
. TRBJ2-2 few 18 TRBV4-1 CASSQALLGGTSTGELFF TGCGCCAGCAGCCAAGCTTTGTTGGGCGGTACCTCCACCGGGGAGCTGTTTTTT
. TRBJ2-1 medium-sized 10 TRBV20-1 CSVRGNEQFF TGCAGTGTCCGTGGGAATGAGCAGTTCTTC
. TRBJ2-5 many 12 TRBV29-1 CSVLGPGETQYF TGCAGCGTTTTGGGGCCCGGAGAGACCCAGTACTTC
. TRBJ1-1 many 15 TRBV29-1 CSVAPGWGMNTEAFF TGCAGCGTTGCCCCCGGCTGGGGTATGAACACTGAAGCTTTCTTT